What follows are 10 T cell receptor beta chains derived from one specimen sequenced in a study of PD-L1 blockade in urothelial cancer. Measured with immunoSEQ multiplex PCR; TCRdb has only the in-frame clones, and not every one. Counted here are tens of thousands of clones, roughly 77% occurring once; the ten biggest clones make up 1.5% to 2%. Time point: pretreatment peripheral blood. This material consisted of PBMCs, taken around atezolizumab (anti-PD-L1) treatment. Receptor source: a man in his 70s with urothelial cancer.

The rearrangement links TRBV27 to TRBJ2-1, with D maybe TRBD2 (5 bases). V was cut by 4 bases and J by 0 bases, with 10 bases left in between. The CDR3 has 15 residues. Germline CDR1 and CDR2: MNHEY and SMNVEV (reference sequence). The DNA of the CDR3 is TGTGCCAGCAGTTACGACTATCCCTCCTACAATGAGCAGTTCTTC. Amino acid sequence: CASSYDYPSYNEQFF.

CDR3 protein: CASSPRRASPYESSYEQYF. The CDR3 nucleotides read TGTGCCAGCAGCCCCCGGAGGGCGAGCCCCTACGAGAGCTCCTACGAGCAGTACTTC. The rearrangement uses TRBV7-9 and TRBJ2-7; TRBD2 might be the D (6 bases). Trimming stripped 5 bases from V and 0 bases from J, with 26 bases between. The CDR3 spans 19 residues. Looked up from germline, CDR1 is SEHNR and CDR2 is FQNEAQ (reference sequence).

The rearrangement uses TRBV19 and TRBJ2-5, with a weak D call TRBD2 (5 bases). The CDR3 loop spans 14 amino acids. Germline V gene lookup returns CDR1 LNHDA and CDR2 SQIVND (reference sequence). Trimming removed 4 bases from V and 5 bases from J, with 14 bases in between. CDR3 amino acids: CASSTSTRRETQYF. The DNA of the CDR3 is TGTGCCAGTAGTACATCGACACGGAGGGAGACCCAGTACTTC.

The V call is TRBV28, the J call TRBJ1-1; 9 bases agree with TRBD1. J was trimmed by 12 bases and V by 7 bases; bases with no gene match: 15. The germline CDR1 and CDR2 sequences are MDHEN and SYDVKM. CDR3 length: 14 amino acids. This CDR3 reads CASTLPNRGHETFF. CDR3 bases: TGTGCCAGCACCTTACCGAACAGGGGGCATGAGACTTTCTTT. Looking up the rest from reference TRBV28 and TRBJ1-1 gives the full variable domain: DVKVTQSSRYLVKRTGEKVFLECVQDMDHENMFWYRQDPGLGLRLIYFSYDVKMKEKGDIPEGYSVSREKKERFSLILESASTNQTSMYLCASTLPNRGHETFFGQGTRLTVV.

The gene calls are TRBV7-9 and TRBJ2-6, with TRBD1 identical over 8 bases. V shed 3 bases, J shed 1 base, and the junction held 11 bases outside the gene matches. The CDR3 has 19 residues. CDR1 SEHNR and CDR2 FQNEAQ come from the germline V gene (reference sequence). CDR3 in amino acids: CASSFIPGQDYSGANVLTF. The CDR3 DNA reads as TGTGCCAGCAGCTTTATTCCGGGACAGGATTATTCTGGGGCCAACGTCCTGACTTTC.

The CDR3 loop reads CASSPAGSTDTQYF. The CDR3 region has the DNA TGTGCCAGCTCACCGGCAGGAAGCACAGATACGCAGTATTTT. The V call is TRBV18, the J call TRBJ2-3; D remains ambiguous. Germline V gene data show CDR1 as KGHSH and CDR2 as LQKENI. There are 14 residues in the CDR3. V was trimmed by 3 bases and J by 0 bases, leaving 7 bases between them.

This chain links TRBV27 with TRBJ1-1, with 7 positions matching TRBD1. CDR1 and CDR2 (germline): MNHEY, SMNVEV (reference sequence). The CDR3 runs to 14 residues. The V and J ends lost 2 bases and 1 base, in that order; junction bases with no gene match: 1. The CDR3 region has the DNA TGTGCCAGCAGTTTACAGGGGGGGAACACTGAAGCTTTCTTT. Protein sequence: CASSLQGGNTEAFF.

This clone was seen more than once but under ten times. The J gene is TRBJ1-1, the V gene TRBV4-1, with TRBD1 matching 7 bases. This CDR3 comprises 15 residues. Germline-derived CDR1 and CDR2 are MGHRA and YSYEKL. V gave up 3 bases and J gave up 1 base; unmatched junction bases: 5. The CDR3 protein is CASSHTGQTNTEAFF. CDR3 bases: TGCGCCAGCAGCCATACGGGACAGACGAACACTGAAGCTTTCTTT.

The chain has TRBV5-1 and TRBJ2-7, with 7 bases lining up with TRBD2. Germline V gene data show CDR1 as SGHRS and CDR2 as YFSETQ. With 4 bases clipped from V and 12 bases from J, the junction kept 19 bases outside the gene matches. This CDR3 spans 15 amino acids. CDR3 sequence reads: CASSPTERDPGLRYF. In DNA, the CDR3 is TGCGCCAGCAGCCCTACAGAGCGGGATCCCGGTTTGAGGTACTTC.

The chain employs TRBV11-3 and TRBJ2-1; D possibly corresponds to TRBD2 (5 bases). Trimming cost V 1 base and J 10 bases, with 5 bases left between them. Germline V gives CDR1 SGHNT, CDR2 YENEEA. The CDR3 loop spans 11 amino acids. For the CDR3, the DNA is TGTGCCAGCAGCTTAGGACTAGAGCAGTTCTTC. Translated, it gives CASSLGLEQFF.